A selection of T cell receptor beta chains follows, all from one sample in a study of shared clonotypes between healthy human individuals. Method: immunoSEQ multiplex PCR; TCRdb's copy keeps in-frame clones and lacks some. The table shows about 820,000 clones, with more than 85% occurring only once. Sample: naive CD8+ T cells sorted from blood. The origin of the receptors is a man in his thirties or forties in good health. Each CDR3 is given with its conserved first and last residue. Each record gives: J gene, clone size, D gene, V gene, CDR3 DNA, CDR3 protein. D genes are given only for firm matches. Rows may omit the clone size; those that give it use once, few, many or a size class.

J gene: TRBJ2-1
clone size: once
D gene: .
V gene: TRBV6-1
CDR3 DNA: TGTGCCAGCAGTGAAGCCGGACCCGCCTACAATGAGCAGTTCTTC
CDR3 protein: CASSEAGPAYNEQFF

J gene: TRBJ2-2
clone size: .
D gene: .
V gene: TRBV5-1
CDR3 DNA: TGCGCCAGCAGCTTGGCACGGGTCACCGGGGAGCTGTTTTTT
CDR3 protein: CASSLARVTGELFF

J gene: TRBJ2-7
clone size: .
D gene: .
V gene: TRBV11-2
CDR3 DNA: TGTGCCAGCATCCCGACAGGGAGGTCGGACGAGCAGTACTTC
CDR3 protein: CASIPTGRSDEQYF

J gene: TRBJ2-5
clone size: .
D gene: .
V gene: TRBV7-9
CDR3 DNA: TGTGCCAGCTCCCCTGGGCAAGAGACCCAGTACTTC
CDR3 protein: CASSPGQETQYF

J gene: TRBJ2-2
clone size: .
D gene: .
V gene: TRBV29-1
CDR3 DNA: TGCAGCGTTGAAGGAGAGCTTGCCGGGGAGCTGTTTTTT
CDR3 protein: CSVEGELAGELFF

J gene: TRBJ2-7
clone size: .
D gene: .
V gene: TRBV30
CDR3 DNA: TGTGCCTGGAGCGGGGCAGGTACCTACGAGCAGTACTTC
CDR3 protein: CAWSGAGTYEQYF

J gene: TRBJ2-7
clone size: .
D gene: .
V gene: TRBV7-2
CDR3 DNA: TGTGCCAGCAGCCTTGACCATAAAAGAGTTGAGCAGTACTTC
CDR3 protein: CASSLDHKRVEQYF

J gene: TRBJ2-6
clone size: .
D gene: .
V gene: TRBV2
CDR3 DNA: TGTGCCAGCAGTGAAGTGGGCCGCTCTGGGGCCAACGTCCTGACTTTC
CDR3 protein: CASSEVGRSGANVLTF

J gene: TRBJ2-6
clone size: .
D gene: .
V gene: TRBV10-2
CDR3 DNA: TGCGCCAGCAGTGAGACTAGAGCGGATAGAGTCCTGACTTTC
CDR3 protein: CASSETRADRVLTF

J gene: TRBJ2-7
clone size: .
D gene: TRBD2
V gene: TRBV9
CDR3 DNA: TGTGCCAGCAGCGTAGCCCCCACAAGCGGGAGTTACTACGAGCAGTACTTC
CDR3 protein: CASSVAPTSGSYYEQYF

J gene: TRBJ2-1
clone size: .
D gene: TRBD2
V gene: TRBV6-1
CDR3 DNA: TGTGCCAGCAGTGAAGCGTGGGCGGGAGTTGCAGGCGATGAGCAGTTCTTC
CDR3 protein: CASSEAWAGVAGDEQFF

J gene: TRBJ2-7
clone size: once
D gene: .
V gene: TRBV7-9
CDR3 DNA: TGTGCCAGCAGCGGACGGATCTCCTACGAGCAGTACTTC
CDR3 protein: CASSGRISYEQYF

J gene: TRBJ2-1
clone size: .
D gene: TRBD2
V gene: TRBV7-2
CDR3 DNA: TGTGCCAGCAGCTTAGGTTCCGGGAGGGCCCACAATGAGCAGTTCTTC
CDR3 protein: CASSLGSGRAHNEQFF

J gene: TRBJ2-7
clone size: .
D gene: .
V gene: TRBV7-9
CDR3 DNA: TGTGCCAGCAGCTTAGCGGGGAACACCTACGAGCAGTACTTC
CDR3 protein: CASSLAGNTYEQYF

J gene: TRBJ1-5
clone size: .
D gene: .
V gene: TRBV11-2
CDR3 DNA: TGTGCCAGCAGCTTAGAGGTTAATCAGCCCCAGCATTTT
CDR3 protein: CASSLEVNQPQHF

J gene: TRBJ1-1
clone size: .
D gene: TRBD1
V gene: TRBV28
CDR3 DNA: TGTGCCAGCTTATGGGTAAACAGGGGGGAAGCTTTCTTT
CDR3 protein: CASLWVNRGEAFF

J gene: TRBJ2-1
clone size: .
D gene: TRBD2
V gene: TRBV18
CDR3 DNA: TGTGCCAGCTCACCGGGGACTAGCTACAATGAGCAGTTCTTC
CDR3 protein: CASSPGTSYNEQFF

J gene: TRBJ2-6
clone size: .
D gene: .
V gene: TRBV7-8
CDR3 DNA: TGTGCCAGCAGCTATCTCTCTGGGGCCAACGTCCTGACTTTC
CDR3 protein: CASSYLSGANVLTF

J gene: TRBJ2-7
clone size: .
D gene: TRBD2
V gene: TRBV9
CDR3 DNA: TGTGCCAGCAGCGTTGGACTAGCGGGAGAATACGAGCAGTACTTC
CDR3 protein: CASSVGLAGEYEQYF

J gene: TRBJ2-6
clone size: .
D gene: .
V gene: TRBV9
CDR3 DNA: TGTGCCAGCAGCGGTACTCGGGCCAACGTCCTGACTTTC
CDR3 protein: CASSGTRANVLTF

J gene: TRBJ2-5
clone size: .
D gene: .
V gene: TRBV7-9
CDR3 DNA: TGTGCCAGCTACAAACAGGACCGTGAGACCCAGTACTTC
CDR3 protein: CASYKQDRETQYF

J gene: TRBJ2-2
clone size: .
D gene: .
V gene: TRBV10-3
CDR3 DNA: TGTGCCATCAGTGACCCAGAAACCGGGGAGCTGTTTTTT
CDR3 protein: CAISDPETGELFF

J gene: TRBJ2-5
clone size: .
D gene: TRBD1
V gene: TRBV27
CDR3 DNA: TGTGCCAGCAGTTTAGGGCCAGGGGGAGAGACCCAGTACTTC
CDR3 protein: CASSLGPGGETQYF

J gene: TRBJ1-5
clone size: .
D gene: TRBD1
V gene: TRBV30
CDR3 DNA: TGTGCCTGCGACAGGGGGAGTCAGCCCCAGCATTTT
CDR3 protein: CACDRGSQPQHF

J gene: TRBJ2-2
clone size: .
D gene: .
V gene: TRBV12-5
CDR3 DNA: TGTGCTAGTGGTCACCAACAGGGATCGAACACCGGGGAGCTGTTTTTT
CDR3 protein: CASGHQQGSNTGELFF

J gene: TRBJ2-3
clone size: .
D gene: .
V gene: TRBV5-1
CDR3 DNA: TGCGCCAGCAGCTCCAACCTGGGGGGTAGCACAGATACGCAGTATTTT
CDR3 protein: CASSSNLGGSTDTQYF

J gene: TRBJ2-3
clone size: .
D gene: TRBD2
V gene: TRBV7-8
CDR3 DNA: TGTGCCAGTTCTGGGAGGGCGGGAACAGATACGCAGTATTTT
CDR3 protein: CASSGRAGTDTQYF

J gene: TRBJ2-2
clone size: .
D gene: TRBD1
V gene: TRBV10-1
CDR3 DNA: TGCGCCAGCAGCCCGACAGGGTCCACCGGGGAGCTGTTTTTT
CDR3 protein: CASSPTGSTGELFF

J gene: TRBJ1-1
clone size: .
D gene: TRBD1
V gene: TRBV29-1
CDR3 DNA: TGCAGCGTTATAGGGACAGGGGACACTGAAGCTTTCTTT
CDR3 protein: CSVIGTGDTEAFF

J gene: TRBJ1-5
clone size: once
D gene: .
V gene: TRBV21-1
CDR3 DNA: TGTGCCAGCAGCAAAGAGTACCCTTATAGCAATCAGCCCCAGCATTTT
CDR3 protein: CASSKEYPYSNQPQHF

J gene: TRBJ2-7
clone size: .
D gene: TRBD2
V gene: TRBV19
CDR3 DNA: TGTGCCAGTAGTCCCCGGACTAGCGGGAGCTCCTACGAGCAGTACTTC
CDR3 protein: CASSPRTSGSSYEQYF

J gene: TRBJ2-7
clone size: .
D gene: TRBD2
V gene: TRBV11-3
CDR3 DNA: TGTGCCAGCAGCCATAGCGGGACTCCCTTCGAGCAGTACTTC
CDR3 protein: CASSHSGTPFEQYF

J gene: TRBJ2-2
clone size: .
D gene: TRBD1
V gene: TRBV7-9
CDR3 DNA: TGTGCCAGCAGCTGGGACAGGAACACCGGGGAGCTGTTTTTT
CDR3 protein: CASSWDRNTGELFF

J gene: TRBJ2-2
clone size: .
D gene: .
V gene: TRBV7-9
CDR3 DNA: TGTGCCAGCAGCGCCCAGGGGAACACCGGGGAGCTGTTTTTT
CDR3 protein: CASSAQGNTGELFF

J gene: TRBJ2-7
clone size: .
D gene: .
V gene: TRBV29-1
CDR3 DNA: TGCAGCGCTGGGCCGGGGTCCTACGAGCAGTACTTC
CDR3 protein: CSAGPGSYEQYF

J gene: TRBJ2-2
clone size: .
D gene: .
V gene: TRBV7-8
CDR3 DNA: TGTGCCAGCAGCCCGTTGATAGCCCCGGGCTCAAATACCGGGGAGCTGTTTTTT
CDR3 protein: CASSPLIAPGSNTGELFF

J gene: TRBJ2-1
clone size: .
D gene: TRBD1
V gene: TRBV11-2
CDR3 DNA: TGTGCCAGCAGCACCCTCGAACAGGGGGGCGATGAGCAGTTCTTC
CDR3 protein: CASSTLEQGGDEQFF

J gene: TRBJ2-7
clone size: once
D gene: TRBD1
V gene: TRBV7-6
CDR3 DNA: TGTGCCAGCAGCGACCGGGACAGGAAATACGAGCAGTACTTC
CDR3 protein: CASSDRDRKYEQYF

J gene: TRBJ1-1
clone size: .
D gene: .
V gene: TRBV4-1
CDR3 DNA: TGCGCCAGCAGCCAAGAGGAGGGGATGAACACTGAAGCTTTCTTT
CDR3 protein: CASSQEEGMNTEAFF

J gene: TRBJ2-1
clone size: .
D gene: .
V gene: TRBV11-2
CDR3 DNA: TGTGCCAGCAGCTCCGGGACCCAATACAATGAGCAGTTCTTC
CDR3 protein: CASSSGTQYNEQFF

J gene: TRBJ2-7
clone size: .
D gene: .
V gene: TRBV7-2
CDR3 DNA: TGTGCCAGCAGCTTTTTTCGGGCCTCATACGAGCAGTACTTC
CDR3 protein: CASSFFRASYEQYF

J gene: TRBJ2-1
clone size: .
D gene: TRBD2
V gene: TRBV7-6
CDR3 DNA: TGTGCCAGCAGCCCGTCCTCGAGTAGCGGGAGGGCTAATGAGCAGTTCTTC
CDR3 protein: CASSPSSSSGRANEQFF

J gene: TRBJ1-5
clone size: .
D gene: .
V gene: TRBV19
CDR3 DNA: TGTGCCAGTAGTATTAGAGTAAATAGCAATCAGCCCCAGCATTTT
CDR3 protein: CASSIRVNSNQPQHF

J gene: TRBJ2-7
clone size: .
D gene: TRBD1
V gene: TRBV7-8
CDR3 DNA: TGTGCCAGCAGCTCCGAAATGGGACAGCGAGTCGGCGAGCAGTACTTC
CDR3 protein: CASSSEMGQRVGEQYF

J gene: TRBJ2-2
clone size: .
D gene: TRBD1
V gene: TRBV4-1
CDR3 DNA: TGCGCCAGCAGCCAGGCCTTTGGACAGGCCACCGGGGAGCTGTTTTTT
CDR3 protein: CASSQAFGQATGELFF

J gene: TRBJ1-5
clone size: .
D gene: .
V gene: TRBV2
CDR3 DNA: TGTGCCAGCAGATCGGACAGCCGTCTAGCTCAGCCCCAGCATTTT
CDR3 protein: CASRSDSRLAQPQHF

J gene: TRBJ1-2
clone size: .
D gene: TRBD1
V gene: TRBV11-2
CDR3 DNA: TGTGCCAGCAGCCCGGGACAGGGCTATGGCTACACCTTC
CDR3 protein: CASSPGQGYGYTF